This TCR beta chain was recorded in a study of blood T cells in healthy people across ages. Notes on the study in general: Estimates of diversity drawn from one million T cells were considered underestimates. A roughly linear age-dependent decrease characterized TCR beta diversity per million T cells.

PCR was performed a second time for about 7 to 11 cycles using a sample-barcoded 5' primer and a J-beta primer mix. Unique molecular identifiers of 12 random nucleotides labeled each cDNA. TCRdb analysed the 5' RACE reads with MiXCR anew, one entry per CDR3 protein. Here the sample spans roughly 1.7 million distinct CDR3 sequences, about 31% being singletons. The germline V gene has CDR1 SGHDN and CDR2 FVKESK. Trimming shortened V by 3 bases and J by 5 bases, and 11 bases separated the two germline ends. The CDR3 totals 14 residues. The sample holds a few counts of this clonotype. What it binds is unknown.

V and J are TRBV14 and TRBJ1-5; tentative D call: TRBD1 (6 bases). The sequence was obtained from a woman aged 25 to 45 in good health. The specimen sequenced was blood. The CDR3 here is CASSQGGGHQPQHF. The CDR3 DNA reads TGTGCCAGCAGCCAGGGGGGGGGCCATCAGCCCCAGCATTTT.